This T cell receptor beta chain emerged from a study of blood T cell repertoires in COVID-19. Original methodology: The authors estimated nucleated cell counts from reference gene primer amplification. TCRdb's copy holds only in-frame clones and misses some; the assay was immunoSEQ multiplex PCR. Clone size and V and J calls were adopted from that table, with D and trimming inferred from the DNA. The sample carries hundreds of thousands of clones, roughly 89% recorded once. Ten or more counts support this clone. The CDR3 is 13 residues long. Trimming cost V 0 bases and J 8 bases, with 9 bases left between them. Per the germline V gene, CDR1 is SGHTA and CDR2 is FQGNSA. Researchers sorted participants into cohorts using their self-reported clinical history.

The source of this sequence is a middle-aged woman who had recovered from COVID-19. The chain recombines TRBV7-2 with TRBJ2-3, with D perhaps matching TRBD2 (5 bases). Sequencing used PBMCs or T cells enriched from blood (not recorded which). The CDR3 sequence: CASSLAGSGTQYF. CDR3 DNA: TGTGCCAGCAGCTTAGCGGGAAGCGGTACGCAGTATTTT.